This T cell receptor beta chain stems from a study of beta chain features in type 1 diabetes. General study points: Moderate yet significant TCRB CDR3 shortening was seen in Type 1 diabetes patients in all four CD4+ subsets. When cDNA is sequenced, cells with high TCR expression could be over-represented. There were fewer insertions and more deletions at the VDJ junctions of type 1 diabetes patients.

Reverse transcription of all isolated RNA meant that expressed TCRB transcripts were sequenced. The average read count of naive, central memory and regulatory T cell samples was approximately 3.5 million. Only in-frame clones appear in the TCRdb table, and some are missing; sequencing was by immunoSEQ multiplex PCR. Of roughly 260,000 clones listed, roughly 22% are singletons. The CDR3 runs to 14 residues. V shed 1 base, J shed 5 bases, and the junction held 4 bases outside the gene matches. CDR1 GTSNPN and CDR2 SVGIG come from the germline V gene (reference sequence). On this clone itself: Its specificity is unknown.

The sequenced sample was naive CD4+ T cells from blood. This sequence originates from a woman aged 40 to 50 with type 1 diabetes. The rearrangement links TRBV30 to TRBJ2-2; 7 bases align to TRBD2. CDR3 amino acids: CAWSGGGGTGELFF. CDR3 DNA: TGTGCCTGGAGTGGTGGGGGGGGGACCGGGGAGCTGTTTTTT.